This T cell receptor beta chain was sequenced for a study of regulatory T cells in long-lasting Graves disease. Construction of TCR beta libraries relied on iRepertoire HTBI primers and on Arm-PCR targeting CDR3 regions. TCRdb recomputed calls from the multiplex PCR reads with MiXCR, one row per CDR3 protein. Of 350,000 to 450,000 distinct CDR3 sequences listed, roughly 17% were seen once; the top ten hold less than 35%. Germline CDR1 SNHLY, CDR2 FYNNEI. V trimming: 3 bases; J trimming: 2 bases; junction bases outside the gene matches: 3. CDR3 length: 14 residues. Many counts were recorded for this clonotype. Documented time point: newly diagnosed GD, antithyroid drugs for less than 3 months. Generation of the TCR library employed RNA extracted from PBMCs. These same data were also listed under a study on T cells in Graves' hyperthyroidism and ophthalmopathy.

The sequencing used peripheral blood mononuclear cells (PBMCs), collected at new diagnosis, from a patient treated with antithyroid drugs. V usage is TRBV2 and J usage is TRBJ2-5, with 7 positions matching TRBD2. The sequence derives from a man aged 35 to 55 with Graves disease. This chain's CDR3 is CASSEWTRQETQYF. The CDR3 DNA follows: TGTGCCAGCAGTGAGTGGACTAGACAAGAGACCCAGTACTTC.